This TCR beta chain was recorded in a study of metastatic and nonmetastatic thyroid tumors. Looking at the study overall: Peripheral blood and tumor or nodule samples from malignant and benign thyroid patients were compared.

The CDR3 is 15 amino acids. Trimming took off 3 bases at V and 1 base at J, with 10 bases between the two ends. Germline V lookup: CDR1 SGHDN, CDR2 FVKESK. Methods used by the authors: To classify distant metastasis in papillary thyroid cancer, a model was built from CDR3 differences across clinicopathological groups. Via MiXCR, TCRdb re-called the PCR reads. The V and J calls and clone size are TCRdb's, not the authors'. The sample lists about 28,000 clones; 20% to 25% were seen once. Treatment of any kind had been given to no patient before thyroid surgery. This sequence was found in a female donor with papillary thyroid cancer or a benign thyroid nodule (not recorded which). Some clones in this sample may be carry-over from other donors' samples. The chain is built from TRBV14 and TRBJ1-3, with D uncertain. The material sequenced was blood. CDR3 region: CASSHRGSSGNTIYF. CDR3 bases: TGTGCCAGCAGCCATCGAGGCAGTTCTGGAAACACCATATATTTT.